This note documents a single TCR beta chain sequence. The source of the sample is a study of control samples from healthy donors and cancer patients. Sequenced by immunoSEQ multiplex PCR; TCRdb stores in-frame clones only, minus some. There are 160,000 or so clones in the sample; 90% to 95% occur only once, and approximately 0.7% lies in the top ten. With V trimmed by 3 bases and J by 0 bases, 0 bases remained unmatched. CDR1 SGHDN and CDR2 FVKESK come from the germline V gene. The CDR3 has 16 residues. The sequence was obtained from a woman aged 30 to 39 in good health. The sequenced sample consisted of blood. The chain combines TRBV14 with TRBJ2-7, with TRBD2 matching 15 bases. The CDR3 DNA is TGTGCCAGCAGCCAGGGACTAGCGGGAGGCTCCTACGAGCAGTACTTC. The encoded protein is CASSQGLAGGSYEQYF.